The 8 T cell receptor beta chains listed next were all sequenced from one sample in a study of vaccination and CD4 T cells after COVID-19 (dated by TCRdb to 2022 to 2024). The library was made by PCR. Instrument on record: Illumina iSeq 100. TCR sequencing of DNA from cultured CD4+ T cells used the Oncomine TCR Beta short-read assay at the Johns Hopkins FTIC core. The public reads were reanalyzed by TCRdb: fastp trimming at Q25, MiXCR alignment, in-frame beta chains only. Each entry is one CDR3 protein sequence, shown with its most common DNA and genes. The sample profile shows just over 14,000 distinct CDR3 sequences; around 53% of them were found once. The ten largest clones take up approximately 12% of the sample. These receptors' targets are unknown. The treatment or condition label of this sample denotes: roughly nine-day PBMC culture with coronavirus spike peptide pools or control peptides (ViraFEST assay).

The sequenced sample was CD4+ T cells from blood, cultured in vitro. Source of these receptors: a human donor who had recovered from COVID-19.

V gene TRBV25-1 combines with J gene TRBJ2-3; no clear D. V was clipped by 5 bases and J by 6 bases, with 6 bases between them. Germline values: CDR1 MGHDK, CDR2 SYGVNS. This CDR3 has 11 amino acids. The DNA of the CDR3 is TGTGCCAGCAGTCTATCGGATACGCAGTATTTT. This codes for CASSLSDTQYF.

This clonotype was seen just once. V gene TRBV18 combines with J gene TRBJ1-1; possibly TRBD1 for D (6 bases). With 4 bases removed from V and 0 bases from J, the gap between germline ends came to 12 bases. The CDR3 has 15 residues. CDR1 and CDR2 from the germline V gene are KGHSH and LQKENI. CDR3 residues: CASSQKTGMNTEAFF. CDR3 in DNA: TGTGCCAGCTCACAAAAGACAGGCATGAACACTGAAGCTTTCTTT.

This clonotype was detected a few times. This chain joins TRBV20-1 and TRBJ1-5; D is unclear. Trimming shortened V by 6 bases and J by 1 base, and 13 bases separated the two germline ends. The CDR3 runs to 14 residues. Germline V gene sequence: CDR1 DFQATT, CDR2 SNEGSKA (reference sequence). DNA for the CDR3: TGCAGTGCGGCGCCCGTGGGGAGCAATCAGCCCCAGCATTTT. Translated: CSAAPVGSNQPQHF.

The count of this clonotype is one. V usage is TRBV4-1 and J usage is TRBJ2-5, with 8 bases that match TRBD2. The CDR3 covers 17 residues. The germline V gene encodes CDR1 MGHRA and CDR2 YSYEKL. V shed 3 bases, J shed 2 bases, and the junction held 11 bases outside the gene matches. The CDR3 nucleotides read TGCGCCAGCAGCCAGAACCTGGACGGGGGGGGACAAGAGACCCAGTACTTC. The encoded protein is CASSQNLDGGGQETQYF.

This clonotype appeared a few times. A junction boundary mismatches the germline segment, possibly from a read error. This sequence joins TRBV6-5 and TRBJ2-7; TRBD2 is a possible D gene (5 bases). CDR1 MNHEY and CDR2 SVGAGI come from the germline V gene. The CDR3 length is 13 residues. This CDR3 is CASSSGNYYEQYF. Written as DNA, the CDR3 is TGTGCCAGCAGTTCGGGGAATTACTACGAGCAGTACTTT.

The chain couples TRBV28 to TRBJ2-7; 9 nucleotides match TRBD1. The CDR3 loop spans 14 amino acids. Germline trimming cut 7 bases from V and 7 bases from J; bases unmatched to any gene: 11. Germline lookup yields CDR1 MDHEN and CDR2 SYDVKM. The CDR3 DNA follows: TGTGCCAGCATAAGCCGGGACAGGGTGGGTGAGCAGTACTTC. Translated: CASISRDRVGEQYF.

This clonotype has more than one count but fewer than ten. CDR3 region: CSASFAGADTQYF. The CDR3 nucleotides read TGCAGTGCTAGTTTCGCGGGAGCAGATACGCAGTATTTT. This chain uses TRBV20-1 with TRBJ2-3, with 7 bases matching TRBD2. The length of the CDR3 is 13 residues. The ends lost 3 bases at V and 4 bases at J; junction bases unmatched: 4. The germline V gene has CDR1 DFQATT and CDR2 SNEGSKA (reference sequence).

V and J are TRBV19 and TRBJ1-3; D is unresolved. The CDR3 runs 14 residues. Germline V lookup: CDR1 LNHDA, CDR2 SQIVND (reference sequence). The ends were cut back, 7 bases at V and 0 bases at J, with 10 bases in the middle. CDR3 residues: CASKDIRSGNTIYF. For the CDR3, the DNA is TGTGCCAGTAAAGATATCCGCTCTGGAAACACCATATATTTT. The complete variable domain, with remaining parts taken from reference TRBV19 and TRBJ1-3, reads DGGITQSPKYLFRKEGQNVTLSCEQNLNHDAMYWYRQDPGQGLRLIYYSQIVNDFQKGDIAEGYSVSREKKESFPLTVTSAQKNPTAFYLCASKDIRSGNTIYFGEGSWLTVV.